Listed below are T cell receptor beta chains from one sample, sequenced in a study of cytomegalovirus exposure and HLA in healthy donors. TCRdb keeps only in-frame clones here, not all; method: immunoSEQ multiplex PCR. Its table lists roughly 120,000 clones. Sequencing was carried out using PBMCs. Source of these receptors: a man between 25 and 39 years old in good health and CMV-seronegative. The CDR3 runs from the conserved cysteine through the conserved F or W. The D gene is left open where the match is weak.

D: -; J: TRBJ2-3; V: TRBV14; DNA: TGTGCCAGCAGCCTAAGCACAGATACGCAGTATTTT; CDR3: CASSLSTDTQYF
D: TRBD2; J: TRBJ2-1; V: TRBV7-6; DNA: TGTGCCAGCAGCTCAGACCCGGGACTAGCGGGAGAGAATGAGCAGTTCTTC; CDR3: CASSSDPGLAGENEQFF
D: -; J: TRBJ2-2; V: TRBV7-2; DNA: TGTGCCAGCAGCTACGCCTTTGAGTTTAACACCGGGGAGCTGTTTTTT; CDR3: CASSYAFEFNTGELFF
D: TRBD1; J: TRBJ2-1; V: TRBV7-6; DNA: TGTGCCAGCAGCGGAGCCCGGACAGGGTTATACAATGAGCAGTTCTTC; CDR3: CASSGARTGLYNEQFF
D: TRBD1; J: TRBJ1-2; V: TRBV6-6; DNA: TGTGCCAGCAGTTACTCGGGACAGGGGGCAGAGGGCTACACCTTC; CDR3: CASSYSGQGAEGYTF
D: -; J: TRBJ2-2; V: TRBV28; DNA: TGTGCCAGCAGTTTGGCTAGTAGCGGGGAGCTGTTTTTT; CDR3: CASSLASSGELFF
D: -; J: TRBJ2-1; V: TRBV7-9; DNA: TGTGCCAGCAGCTTAGTGAACTTGCCCTCCTACAATGAGCAGTTCTTC; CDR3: CASSLVNLPSYNEQFF
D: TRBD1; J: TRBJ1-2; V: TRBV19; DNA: TGTGCCAGCAACCCCTGGACAGGGAACTATGGCTACACCTTC; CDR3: CASNPWTGNYGYTF
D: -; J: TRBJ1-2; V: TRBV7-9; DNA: TGTGCCAGCAGCCCCCCTGTTGAGGTACGAGGCTACACCTTC; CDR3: CASSPPVEVRGYTF
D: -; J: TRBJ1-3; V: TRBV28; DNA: TGTGCCAGCAGTTTGGCGGCAGCTGGAAACACCATATATTTT; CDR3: CASSLAAAGNTIYF
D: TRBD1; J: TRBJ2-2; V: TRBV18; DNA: TGTGCCAGCTCACCGGGACAGGCCTCAGGAGGGGAGCTGTTTTTT; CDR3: CASSPGQASGGELFF
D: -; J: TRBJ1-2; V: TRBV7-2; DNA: TGTGCCAGCAGCTTAGTAAGCAAGAACTATGGCTACACCTTC; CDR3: CASSLVSKNYGYTF
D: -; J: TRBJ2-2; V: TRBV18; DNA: TGTGCCAGCTCACTCTCCGCGGCTGACACCGGGGAGCTGTTTTTT; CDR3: CASSLSAADTGELFF
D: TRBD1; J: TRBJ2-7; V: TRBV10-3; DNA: TGTGCCTCGAGGACAGGGAGCTCCTACGAGCAGTACTTC; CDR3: CASRTGSSYEQYF
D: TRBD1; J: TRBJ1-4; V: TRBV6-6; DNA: TGTGCCAGCAGTTACGACAGGGTCAAGGGGGAAAAACTGTTTTTT; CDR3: CASSYDRVKGEKLFF
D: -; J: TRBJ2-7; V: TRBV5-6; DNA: TGTGCCAGCAGCTTGGGTATCGGAGCCTACGAGCAGTACTTC; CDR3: CASSLGIGAYEQYF
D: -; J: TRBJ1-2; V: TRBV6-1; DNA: TGTGCCAGCAGTGAATTTTGGGAGCCTAACTATGGCTACACCTTC; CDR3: CASSEFWEPNYGYTF
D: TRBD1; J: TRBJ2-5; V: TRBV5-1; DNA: TGCGCCAGCAGCGGGGACAGGCTAAACCTGGAGACCCAGTACTTC; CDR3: CASSGDRLNLETQYF
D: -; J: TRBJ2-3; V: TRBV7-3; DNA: TGTGCCAGCAGCTTAACGGGCGCCGGAGGGGCCACAGATACGCAGTATTTT; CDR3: CASSLTGAGGATDTQYF
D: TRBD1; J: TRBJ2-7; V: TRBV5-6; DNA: TGTGCCAGCAGCTGGGCGACAGGGAACGAGCAGTACTTC; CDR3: CASSWATGNEQYF
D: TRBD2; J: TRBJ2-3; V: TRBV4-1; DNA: TGCGCCAGCAGCCTACTAGCGGGTAGCACAGATACGCAGTATTTT; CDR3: CASSLLAGSTDTQYF
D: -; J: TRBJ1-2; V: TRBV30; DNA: TGTGCCTGGACAGGGCAGAACTATGGCTACACCTTC; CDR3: CAWTGQNYGYTF
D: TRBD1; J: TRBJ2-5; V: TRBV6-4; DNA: TGTGCCAGCACAAACGACAGGGGGGAAGGAGAGACCCAGTACTTC; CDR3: CASTNDRGEGETQYF
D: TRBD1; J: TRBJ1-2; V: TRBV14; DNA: TGTGCCAGCAGCCCATTGGGACAGGGAGTTCTCTATGGCTACACCTTC; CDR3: CASSPLGQGVLYGYTF
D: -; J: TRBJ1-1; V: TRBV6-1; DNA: TGTGCCAGCAGTCCCGGCTTCGAGCGGAACACTGAAGCTTTCTTT; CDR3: CASSPGFERNTEAFF
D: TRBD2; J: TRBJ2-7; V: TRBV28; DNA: TGTGCCAGCAGAACGGGACTAGCGGGGGGGAAGTACTTC; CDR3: CASRTGLAGGKYF